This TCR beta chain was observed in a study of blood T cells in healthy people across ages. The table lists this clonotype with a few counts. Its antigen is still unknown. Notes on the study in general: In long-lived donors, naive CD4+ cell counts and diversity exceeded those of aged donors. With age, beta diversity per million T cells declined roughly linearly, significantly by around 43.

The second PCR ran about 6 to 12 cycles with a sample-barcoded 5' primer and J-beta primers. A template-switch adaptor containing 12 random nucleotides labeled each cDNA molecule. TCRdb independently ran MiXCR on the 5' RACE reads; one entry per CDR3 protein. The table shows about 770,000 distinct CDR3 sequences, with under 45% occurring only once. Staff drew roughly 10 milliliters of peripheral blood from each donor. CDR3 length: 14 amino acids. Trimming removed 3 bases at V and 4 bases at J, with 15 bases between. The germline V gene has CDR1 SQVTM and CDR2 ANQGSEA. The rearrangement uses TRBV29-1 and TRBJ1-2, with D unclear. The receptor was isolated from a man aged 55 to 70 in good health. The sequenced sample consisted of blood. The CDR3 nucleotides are TGCAGCGTTGAGTGGGCAGCCAAGGGCTATGGCTACACCTTC. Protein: CSVEWAAKGYGYTF.